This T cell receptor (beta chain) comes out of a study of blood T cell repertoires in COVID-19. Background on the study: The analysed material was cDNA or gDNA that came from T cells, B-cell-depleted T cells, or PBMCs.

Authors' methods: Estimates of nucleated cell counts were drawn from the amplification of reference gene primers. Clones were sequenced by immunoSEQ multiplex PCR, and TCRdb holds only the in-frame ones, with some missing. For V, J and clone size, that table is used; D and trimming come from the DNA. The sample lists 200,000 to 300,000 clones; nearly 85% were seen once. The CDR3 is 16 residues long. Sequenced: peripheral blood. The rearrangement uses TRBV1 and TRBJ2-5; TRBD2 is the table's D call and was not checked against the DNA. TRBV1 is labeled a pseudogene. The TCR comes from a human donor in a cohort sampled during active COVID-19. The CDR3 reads CTSSQDTPSGAETQYF. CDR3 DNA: TGCACCAGCAGCCAAGATACCCCTAGCGGGGCAGAGACCCAGTACTTC.